A selection of T cell receptor beta chains follows, all from one sample in a study of CD8 T cells in Susac syndrome. TCRdb fed the immunoSEQ multiplex PCR reads into MiXCR, producing one record per CDR3 protein. The table has around 230,000 distinct CDR3 sequences, 90% to 97% seen once. The sequencing input was CD4+ T cells from PBMCs. The receptors were gathered from a human donor with Susac syndrome. Both conserved end residues are part of each CDR3. A D gene is named only where the DNA matches it firmly. Some rows have no size entry. The others give once, few or many, or a class for an expanded clone.

clone size	D gene	V gene	J gene	CDR3 protein	CDR3 DNA
NA	TRBD1	TRBV15	TRBJ1-2	CATSISTGGNGYTF	TGTGCCACCAGCATTTCAACAGGGGGTAATGGCTACACCTTC
NA	NA	TRBV20-1	TRBJ1-1	CSASKLDFRGIFF	TGCAGTGCTAGCAAACTTGACTTCCGAGGCATTTTCTTT
NA	NA	TRBV7-9	TRBJ1-1	CASSPYLSEAFF	TGTGCCAGCAGCCCATATCTCTCTGAAGCTTTCTTT
NA	TRBD2	TRBV29-1	TRBJ2-7	CSAALLAYSSYEQYF	TGCAGCGCCGCTCTACTAGCGTATAGCTCCTACGAGCAGTACTTC
NA	NA	TRBV30	TRBJ1-5	CAWTGRYNQPQHF	TGTGCCTGGACCGGCAGGTACAATCAGCCCCAGCATTTT
NA	NA	TRBV28	TRBJ1-5	CASSPGGISNQPQHF	TGTGCCAGCAGCCCCGGAGGGATTAGCAATCAGCCCCAGCATTTT
few	NA	TRBV7-6	TRBJ2-1	CASSLAAYNEQFF	TGTGCCAGCAGCTTAGCCGCCTACAATGAGCAGTTCTTC
once	TRBD1	TRBV10-3	TRBJ1-4	CATRKGQGMVATGEKLFF	TGTGCCACTAGGAAAGGACAGGGGATGGTCGCGACAGGGGAAAAACTGTTTTTT
once	TRBD1	TRBV29-1	TRBJ1-2	CSVRGTAAAGYTF	TGCAGCGTACGGGGGACAGCCGCAGCCGGCTACACCTTC
NA	NA	TRBV27	TRBJ2-2	CASLAKGNTGELFF	TGTGCCAGCCTTGCGAAAGGGAACACCGGGGAGCTGTTTTTT
NA	TRBD2	TRBV30	TRBJ2-1	CAWSVGTSGRLGEQFF	TGTGCCTGGAGTGTCGGAACTAGCGGTCGGCTAGGGGAGCAGTTCTTC
NA	NA	TRBV29-1	TRBJ1-1	CSVDKERNSEAFF	TGCAGCGTTGACAAGGAAAGGAACTCTGAAGCTTTCTTT
NA	NA	TRBV20-1	TRBJ2-2	CSAERGQSNTGELFF	TGCAGTGCAGAAAGAGGACAGTCGAACACCGGGGAGCTGTTTTTT
NA	TRBD2	TRBV20-1	TRBJ2-1	CSARDRGGGSYNEQFF	TGCAGTGCTAGAGACCGAGGCGGGGGCTCCTACAATGAGCAGTTCTTC
NA	NA	TRBV12-3/TRBV12-4	TRBJ2-1	CASSQNDEQFF	TGTGCCAGCAGCCAAAACGATGAGCAGTTCTTC
NA	NA	TRBV29-1	TRBJ2-6	CSVVKLVTGSGANVLTF	TGCAGCGTTGTGAAACTAGTGACCGGCTCTGGGGCCAACGTCCTGACTTTC
NA	NA	TRBV28	TRBJ1-2	CASTQGSYGYTF	TGTGCCAGCACCCAGGGGAGCTATGGCTACACCTTC
NA	NA	TRBV20-1	TRBJ2-7	CSASTGLEQYF	TGCAGTGCTAGTACCGGGCTGGAGCAGTACTTC
NA	NA	TRBV5-6	TRBJ2-2	CASSLTGVEGELFF	TGTGCCAGCAGCTTGACTGGTGTGGAAGGGGAGCTGTTTTTT
NA	NA	TRBV29-1	TRBJ1-1	CSVAEQENTEAFF	TGCAGCGTTGCTGAACAGGAGAACACTGAAGCTTTCTTT
NA	NA	TRBV12-3/TRBV12-4	TRBJ2-3	CASSFSGTTDTQYF	TGTGCCAGCAGTTTTAGTGGGACCACAGATACGCAGTATTTT
NA	TRBD1	TRBV11-2	TRBJ2-1	CASSPDGQGHNEQFF	TGTGCCAGCAGCCCAGACGGACAGGGCCACAATGAGCAGTTCTTC
once	TRBD1	TRBV20-1	TRBJ2-6	CSARNRDRQTGANVLTF	TGCAGTGCTAGAAACCGGGACAGGCAAACTGGGGCCAACGTCCTGACTTTC
NA	NA	TRBV5-1	TRBJ1-2	CASSLESTYGYTF	TGCGCCAGCAGCTTGGAGTCCACCTATGGCTACACCTTC
NA	TRBD1	TRBV25-1	TRBJ2-2	CASSDPGTATGELFF	TGTGCCAGCAGTGACCCTGGGACAGCCACCGGGGAGCTGTTTTTT
NA	TRBD2	TRBV3-1	TRBJ2-7	CASSQVATSDRYEQYF	TGTGCCAGCAGCCAAGTGGCGACTAGCGACCGCTACGAGCAGTACTTC
NA	NA	TRBV2	TRBJ2-1	CASGDWGGYNEQFF	TGTGCCAGCGGAGACTGGGGAGGCTACAATGAGCAGTTCTTC